This T cell receptor (beta chain) was recorded in a study of cytotoxic CD8 clonotypes in ibrutinib-treated CLL. TCRdb keeps only in-frame clones here, not all; method: immunoSEQ multiplex PCR. The sample lists several thousand clones, roughly 79% occurring once. The CDR3 length is 14 residues. After removal of 0 bases from V and 9 bases from J, the junction contained 7 bases not matched to a gene. The V gene's germline CDR1 is SGHDT and CDR2 YYEEEE. This rearrangement joins TRBV5-6 to TRBJ2-5, with 8 bases that match TRBD2. The sample consisted of PBMCs, taken before ibrutinib treatment. The origin of this receptor is a human donor with chronic lymphocytic leukemia. CDR3 bases: TGTGCCAGCAGCTTGGGGACTAGCTCTTTTGCCCAGTACTTC. Protein: CASSLGTSSFAQYF.